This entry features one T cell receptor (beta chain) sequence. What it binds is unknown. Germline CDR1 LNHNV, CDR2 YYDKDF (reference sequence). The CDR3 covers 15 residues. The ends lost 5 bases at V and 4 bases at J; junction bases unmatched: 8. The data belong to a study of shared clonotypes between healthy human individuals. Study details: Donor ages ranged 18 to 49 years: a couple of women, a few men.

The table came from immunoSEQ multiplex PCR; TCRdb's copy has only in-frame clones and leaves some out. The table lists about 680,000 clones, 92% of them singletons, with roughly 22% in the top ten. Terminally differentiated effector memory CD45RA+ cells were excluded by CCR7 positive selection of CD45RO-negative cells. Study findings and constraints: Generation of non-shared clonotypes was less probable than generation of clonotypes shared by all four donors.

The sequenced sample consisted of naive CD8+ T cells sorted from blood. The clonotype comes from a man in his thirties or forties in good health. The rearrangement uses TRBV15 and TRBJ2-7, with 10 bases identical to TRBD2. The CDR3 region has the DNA TGTGCCACCAGCCCAAAGGCTAGCGGGAGTTACGAGCAGTACTTC. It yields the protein CATSPKASGSYEQYF.